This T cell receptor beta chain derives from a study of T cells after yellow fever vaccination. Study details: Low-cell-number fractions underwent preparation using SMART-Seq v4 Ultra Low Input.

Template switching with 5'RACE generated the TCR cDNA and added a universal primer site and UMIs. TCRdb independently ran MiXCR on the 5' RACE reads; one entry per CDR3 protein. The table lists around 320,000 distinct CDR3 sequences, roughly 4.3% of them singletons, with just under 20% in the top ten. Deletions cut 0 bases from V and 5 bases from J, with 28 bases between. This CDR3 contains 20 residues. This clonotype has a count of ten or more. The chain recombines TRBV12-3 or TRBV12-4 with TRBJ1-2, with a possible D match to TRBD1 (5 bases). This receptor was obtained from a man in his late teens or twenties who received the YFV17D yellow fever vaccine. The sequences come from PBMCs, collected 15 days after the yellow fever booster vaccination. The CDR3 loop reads CASSLAQSGTGGSPRYGYTF. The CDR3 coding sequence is TGTGCCAGCAGTTTAGCGCAGTCAGGCACGGGGGGGTCCCCCCGGTATGGCTACACCTTC.